The entry that follows covers one TCR beta chain sequence. Its antigen is not identified. An absence of ophthalmopathy progression within 18 months meant stable Graves' hyperthyroidism. Newly diagnosed patients aged 18 to 65 had hyperthyroidism of under 2 months' duration. Fresh peripheral blood, more than 9 ml, yielded the PBMCs. This sample is part of a study of T cells in Graves' hyperthyroidism and ophthalmopathy. Findings of the study overall: In the blood, most expanded thyroid clonotypes above 0.001 appeared as well.

RNA transcripts yielded amplified TCR beta CDR3 regions. TCR CDR3 regions were first amplified by RT-PCR with HTBI primers. TCRdb analysed the multiplex PCR reads with MiXCR anew, one entry per CDR3 protein. The sample carries 380,000 or so distinct CDR3 sequences, roughly 19% recorded once. The germline V gene encodes CDR1 MDHEN and CDR2 SYDVKM. The trim removed 6 bases at V and 0 bases at J, leaving 8 bases unmatched. CDR3 length: 15 residues. The V gene is TRBV28, the J gene TRBJ2-7; TRBD2 aligns across 7 bases. The sequenced sample was blood. The sequence derives from a woman between 18 and 30 years old with Graves' hyperthyroidism. This chain's CDR3 is CASSAGWGGSYEQYF. For the CDR3, the DNA is TGTGCCAGCAGCGCCGGTTGGGGGGGCTCCTACGAGCAGTACTTC.